This T cell receptor (beta chain) was recovered during a study of T-cell memory formation after mild COVID-19. Study conclusions and caveats: Day 37-peaking second-wave clones had unconfirmed SARS-CoV-2 specificity. The study found balanced CD4/CD8 in clones contracting day 15 to 85 and a CD4+ lean in later expanders. In pre-infection memory, a portion of responding clones appeared, which suggested that cross-reactive memory joined.

Sample barcodes and UMIs were carried by the TCR alpha and TCR beta cDNA libraries that 5'RACE generated with constant-segment primers. Via MiXCR, TCRdb re-called the 5' RACE reads, giving one row per CDR3 protein. The data contain 550,000 to 650,000 distinct CDR3 sequences, roughly 17% of them seen just once; the ten biggest clones take up roughly 8.2%. Per germline, CDR1 SGHDT and CDR2 YYEEEE. The CDR3 runs to 14 residues. Trimming cost V 6 bases and J 4 bases; bases outside gene matches: 6. This clonotype was seen more than once but under ten times. Its antigen is not known. The TCR comes from an adult woman who had mild COVID-19 (a few samples of this study predate the infection). Cell type and time point are not known. V and J are TRBV5-6 and TRBJ2-2; 7 bases agree with TRBD2. Sample: PBMCs or a T cell subset sorted from them (not recorded which). As DNA, the CDR3 is TGTGCCAGCACCCGCGGGGGTTCCACCGGGGAGCTGTTTTTT. Protein product: CASTRGGSTGELFF.